This T cell receptor (beta chain) derives from a study of T cell responses to AZD1222 COVID-19 vaccine. Whole-study findings and limits: Donors, mostly white British, included more females; clonal diversity was possibly underestimated. Repertoire samples came only from after the peak T cell response. It was only a handful of AZD1222 recipients who were seropositive at baseline.

Per germline, CDR1 SGHKS and CDR2 YYEKEE (reference sequence). The CDR3 loop spans 15 amino acids. V gave up 0 bases and J gave up 2 bases, with 12 bases separating them. This clone appeared a single time. The antigen is not known. Measured with immunoSEQ multiplex PCR; TCRdb has only the in-frame clones, and not every one. This sample has about 200,000 clones, with roughly 88% found just once. This sequence originates from an adult in good health. The sequences come from peripheral blood, collected on day 0 of AZD1222 vaccination. The rearrangement joins TRBV5-5 to TRBJ2-7, with a tentative D call TRBD1 (6 bases). The CDR3 sequence is CASSLVGRGPYEQYF. In DNA form, the CDR3 reads TGTGCCAGCAGCTTGGTCGGCAGGGGACCCTACGAGCAGTACTTC.